This T cell receptor beta chain was obtained from a study of long-term antiretroviral therapy in people with HIV. A note on this clone: The antigen is unknown.

Study-level points and caveats: Clones with expansion before ART led the repertoire at all time points.

Germline V gene lookup returns CDR1 ENHRY and CDR2 SYGVKD. The V end was cut by 4 bases, the J end by 7 bases, with 10 bases between. The CDR3 length is 12 residues. Version v3.0 of the immunoSEQ assay was performed at survey level. Per-sample sequencing targets were about 35,000-50,000 T-cell genomes. Sequencing used immunoSEQ multiplex PCR; TCRdb keeps in-frame clones, though not all of them. The sample yields 10,000 to 15,000 clones, around 82% seen once. J is TRBJ2-5 and V is TRBV10-3; TRBD2 is a possible D gene (6 bases). Sequenced material: unsorted PBMCs, taken 1.3 years after starting antiretroviral therapy. This TCR was recovered from a woman under 30 with HIV. The CDR3 bases are TGTGCCATCAGTGTAGCGGAAGGGACCCAGTACTTC. It translates to CAISVAEGTQYF.